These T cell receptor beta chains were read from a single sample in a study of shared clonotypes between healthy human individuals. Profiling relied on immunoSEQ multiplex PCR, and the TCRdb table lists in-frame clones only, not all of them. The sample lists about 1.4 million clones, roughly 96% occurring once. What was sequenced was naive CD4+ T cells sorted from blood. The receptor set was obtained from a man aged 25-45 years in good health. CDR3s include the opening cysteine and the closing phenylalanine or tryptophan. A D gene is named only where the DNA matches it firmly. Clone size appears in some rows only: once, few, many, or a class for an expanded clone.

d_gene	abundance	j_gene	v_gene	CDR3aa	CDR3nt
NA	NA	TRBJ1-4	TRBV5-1	CASSLGPGIDEKLFF	TGCGCCAGCAGCTTGGGTCCGGGTATCGATGAAAAACTGTTTTTT
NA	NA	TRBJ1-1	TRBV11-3	CASSQQGNTEAFF	TGTGCCAGCAGCCAACAGGGGAACACTGAAGCTTTCTTT
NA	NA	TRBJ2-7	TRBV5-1	CASSPGGQSYEQYF	TGCGCCAGCAGCCCAGGAGGACAGTCCTACGAGCAGTACTTC
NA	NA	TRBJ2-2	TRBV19	CASSIGGVNTGELFF	TGTGCCAGTAGTATCGGAGGTGTGAACACCGGGGAGCTGTTTTTT
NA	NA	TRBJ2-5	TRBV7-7	CASSFGRQETQYF	TGTGCCAGCAGCTTCGGCAGGCAAGAGACCCAGTACTTC
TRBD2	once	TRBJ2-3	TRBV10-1	CASSRRLAGTDTQYF	TGCGCCAGCAGTAGGAGACTAGCCGGCACAGATACGCAGTATTTT
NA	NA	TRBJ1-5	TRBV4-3	CASSQDVGQPQHF	TGCGCCAGCAGCCAAGATGTCGGTCAGCCCCAGCATTTT
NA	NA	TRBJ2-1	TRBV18	CASSRDSNEQFF	TGTGCCAGCTCACGCGACTCCAATGAGCAGTTCTTC
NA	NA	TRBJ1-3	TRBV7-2	CASSLDLGDTIYF	TGTGCCAGCAGCTTAGATCTCGGGGACACCATATATTTT
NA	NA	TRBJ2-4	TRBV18	CASSPRPMNIQYF	TGTGCCAGCTCACCAAGGCCGATGAACATTCAGTACTTC
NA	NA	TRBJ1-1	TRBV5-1	CASSLATEEAFF	TGCGCCAGCAGCTTGGCCACAGAAGAAGCTTTCTTT
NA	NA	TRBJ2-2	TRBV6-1	CASIIKNTGELFF	TGTGCCAGCATAATCAAGAACACCGGGGAGCTGTTTTTT
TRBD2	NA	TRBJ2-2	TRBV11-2	CASSLGPSGSGTGELFF	TGTGCCAGCAGCTTAGGCCCTAGCGGATCGGGGACCGGGGAGCTGTTTTTT
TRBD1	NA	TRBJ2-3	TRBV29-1	CSVVGTGTDTQYF	TGCAGCGTTGTCGGGACAGGGACAGATACGCAGTATTTT
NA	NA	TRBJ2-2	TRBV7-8	CAYRVNTGELFF	TGTGCCTATCGGGTGAACACCGGGGAGCTGTTTTTT
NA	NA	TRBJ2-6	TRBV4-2	CASSAGISGANVLTF	TGTGCCAGCAGTGCGGGAATCTCTGGGGCCAACGTCCTGACTTTC
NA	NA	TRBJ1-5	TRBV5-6	CASSLSHEPNQPQHF	TGTGCCAGCAGCCTTTCTCACGAACCAAATCAGCCCCAGCATTTT
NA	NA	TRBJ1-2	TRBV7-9	CASNTGAENYGYTF	TGTGCCAGTAACACGGGGGCTGAAAACTATGGCTACACCTTC
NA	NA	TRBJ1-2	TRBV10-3	CAINRDTTNYGYTF	TGTGCCATCAACCGGGACACCACTAACTATGGCTACACCTTC
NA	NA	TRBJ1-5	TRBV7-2	CASSLEGQYSNQPQHF	TGTGCCAGCAGCTTAGAGGGTCAATATAGCAATCAGCCCCAGCATTTT
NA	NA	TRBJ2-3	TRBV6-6	CATGRGTDTQYF	TGTGCCACCGGAAGGGGAACAGATACGCAGTATTTT
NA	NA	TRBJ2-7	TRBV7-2	CASSLTDYEQYF	TGTGCCAGCAGCTTGACTGACTACGAGCAGTACTTC
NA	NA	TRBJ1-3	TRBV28	CASRNGPSSVDTIYF	TGTGCCAGCAGAAACGGACCATCGAGTGTGGACACCATATATTTT
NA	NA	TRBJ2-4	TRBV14	CASSQAGHDSPFQNIQYF	TGTGCCAGCAGCCAAGCCGGCCATGACAGCCCTTTCCAAAACATTCAGTACTTC
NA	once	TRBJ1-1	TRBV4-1	CASSQTGIPAFF	TGCGCCAGCAGCCAAACAGGGATCCCAGCTTTCTTT
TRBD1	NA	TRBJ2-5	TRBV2	CASSEDRAQGSQYF	TGTGCCAGCAGTGAGGACAGGGCCCAGGGGTCCCAGTACTTC
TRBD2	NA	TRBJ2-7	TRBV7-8	CASSGGVRLAGGETYEQYF	TGTGCCAGCAGCGGTGGCGTGAGACTAGCGGGAGGGGAGACCTACGAGCAGTACTTC
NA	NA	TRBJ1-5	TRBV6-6	CASSLIGQPQHF	TGTGCCAGCAGTCTAATCGGTCAGCCCCAGCATTTT
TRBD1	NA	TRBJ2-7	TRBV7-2	CASSPRAAGTVAYEQYF	TGTGCCAGCAGCCCTCGTGCTGCCGGGACAGTAGCCTACGAGCAGTACTTC
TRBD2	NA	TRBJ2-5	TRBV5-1	CASSWGLAGAETQYF	TGCGCCAGCAGCTGGGGACTAGCGGGAGCGGAGACCCAGTACTTC
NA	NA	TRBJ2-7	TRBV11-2	CASSQYSYEQYF	TGTGCCAGCAGTCAATACTCCTACGAGCAGTACTTC
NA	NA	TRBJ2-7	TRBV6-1	CASSEARGSYEQYF	TGTGCCAGCAGTGAAGCGCGGGGATCCTACGAGCAGTACTTC
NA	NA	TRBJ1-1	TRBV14	CASSQGDVGVFF	TGTGCCAGCAGCCAAGGGGACGTAGGAGTTTTCTTT
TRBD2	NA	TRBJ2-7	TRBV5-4	CASSAGSGRSF	TGTGCCAGCAGCGCAGGTAGCGGGAGAAGCTTC
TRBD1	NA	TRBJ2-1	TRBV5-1	CASSLWPDRVSYNEQFF	TGCGCCAGCAGCTTGTGGCCGGACAGGGTCTCCTACAATGAGCAGTTCTTC
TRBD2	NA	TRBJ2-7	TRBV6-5	CASSRGGGSYEQYF	TGTGCCAGCAGCCGCGGGGGAGGCTCCTACGAGCAGTACTTC
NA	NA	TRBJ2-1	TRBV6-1	CASSGGTIYNEQFF	TGTGCCAGCAGTGGGGGGACAATCTACAATGAGCAGTTCTTC
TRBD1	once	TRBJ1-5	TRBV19	CASSRTGVNQPQHF	TGTGCCAGTAGTAGGACAGGGGTCAATCAGCCCCAGCATTTT
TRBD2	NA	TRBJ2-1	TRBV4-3	CASSISGTSAEQFF	TGCGCCAGCAGCATCTCTGGGACTAGCGCTGAGCAGTTCTTC
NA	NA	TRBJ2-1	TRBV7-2	CASSLAPPNNEQFF	TGTGCCAGCAGCTTAGCGCCCCCAAACAATGAGCAGTTCTTC
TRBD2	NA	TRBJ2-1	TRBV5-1	CASSLVAGQYNEQFF	TGCGCCAGCAGCTTGGTAGCGGGACAATACAATGAGCAGTTCTTC
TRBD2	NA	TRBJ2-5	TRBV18	CASSPGLAGAETQYF	TGTGCCAGCTCACCGGGACTAGCGGGAGCGGAGACCCAGTACTTC
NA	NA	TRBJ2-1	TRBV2	CASSLAAGAFNEQFF	TGTGCCAGCAGCCTCGCGGCAGGGGCCTTCAATGAGCAGTTCTTC
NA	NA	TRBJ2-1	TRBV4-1	CASSQVALASNEQFF	TGCGCCAGCAGCCAAGTAGCCCTAGCTTCCAATGAGCAGTTCTTC
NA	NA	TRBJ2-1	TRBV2	CASSVIPLAGKGNEQFF	TGTGCCAGCAGTGTTATTCCCTTGGCGGGAAAGGGCAATGAGCAGTTCTTC
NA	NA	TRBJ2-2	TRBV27	CASSLTQNTGELFF	TGTGCCAGCAGTTTAACTCAGAACACCGGGGAGCTGTTTTTT
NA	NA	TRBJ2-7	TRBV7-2	CASSLVGLGGYEQYF	TGTGCCAGCAGCTTAGTCGGACTAGGGGGTTACGAGCAGTACTTC
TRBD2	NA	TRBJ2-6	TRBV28	CASSGAGSGANVLTF	TGTGCCAGCAGTGGAGCGGGGTCTGGGGCCAACGTCCTGACTTTC
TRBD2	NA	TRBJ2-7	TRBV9	CASSVAGGTYEQYF	TGTGCCAGCAGCGTAGCGGGAGGAACCTACGAGCAGTACTTC
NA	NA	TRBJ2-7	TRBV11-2	CASSPAGGQSSYEQYF	TGTGCCAGCAGCCCCGCTGGGGGGCAGAGCTCCTACGAGCAGTACTTC
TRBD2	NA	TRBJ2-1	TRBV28	CASSPGLANLPPQFF	TGTGCCAGCAGTCCGGGACTAGCGAATTTACCCCCGCAGTTCTTC
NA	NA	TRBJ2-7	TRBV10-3	CAIGDGNSYEQYF	TGTGCCATCGGGGACGGCAACTCCTACGAGCAGTACTTC
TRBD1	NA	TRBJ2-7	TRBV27	CASARDRIPYEQYF	TGTGCCAGCGCGAGGGACAGGATACCCTACGAGCAGTACTTC
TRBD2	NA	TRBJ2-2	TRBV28	CASSLRTSVESSGELFF	TGTGCCAGCAGTTTGAGGACTAGCGTCGAGTCGTCCGGGGAGCTGTTTTTT